This T cell receptor beta chain came from a study of cytomegalovirus exposure and HLA in healthy donors. The CDR3 is made up of 13 amino acids. V dropped 6 bases and J dropped 8 bases, with 16 bases sitting between them. Germline V CDR1 and CDR2: MNHEY, SMNVEV (reference sequence). This table comes from immunoSEQ multiplex PCR, and its TCRdb copy is limited to in-frame clones, with some not included. The sample consists of around 250,000 clones, roughly 90% of them appearing once. The sequenced material came from PBMCs. The chain joins TRBV27 to TRBJ1-1; D ambiguous. This clonotype was obtained from a woman aged 18-30 years in good health and CMV-seronegative. CDR3 DNA sequence: TGTGCCAGCAGACCGTGGGCCAGTGGAGAAGCTTTCTTT. Protein product: CASRPWASGEAFF.